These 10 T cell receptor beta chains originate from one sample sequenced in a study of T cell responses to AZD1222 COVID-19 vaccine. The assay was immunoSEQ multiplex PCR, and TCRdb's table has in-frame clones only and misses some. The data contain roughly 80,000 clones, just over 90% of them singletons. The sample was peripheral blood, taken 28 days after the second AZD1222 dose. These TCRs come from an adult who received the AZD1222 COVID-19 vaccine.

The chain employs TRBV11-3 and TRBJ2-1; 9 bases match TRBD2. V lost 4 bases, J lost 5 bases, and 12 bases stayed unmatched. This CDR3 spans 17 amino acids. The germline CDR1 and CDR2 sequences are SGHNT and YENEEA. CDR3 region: CASSSGIMTSGNNEQFF. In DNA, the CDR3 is TGTGCCAGCAGCTCGGGCATCATGACTAGCGGTAACAATGAGCAGTTCTTC. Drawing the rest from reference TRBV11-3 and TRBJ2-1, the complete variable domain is EAGVVQSPRYKIIEKKQPVAFWCNPISGHNTLYWYLQNLGQGPELLIRYENEEAVDDSQLPKDRFSAERLKGVDSTLKIQPAELGDSAVYLCASSSGIMTSGNNEQFFGPGTRLTVL.

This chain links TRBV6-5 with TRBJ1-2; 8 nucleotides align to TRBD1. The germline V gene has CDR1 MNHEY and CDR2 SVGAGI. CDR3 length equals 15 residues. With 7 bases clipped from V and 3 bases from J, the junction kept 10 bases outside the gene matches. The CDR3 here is CASTKDQGAYYGYTF. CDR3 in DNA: TGTGCCAGCACTAAGGACCAGGGGGCATACTATGGCTACACCTTC.

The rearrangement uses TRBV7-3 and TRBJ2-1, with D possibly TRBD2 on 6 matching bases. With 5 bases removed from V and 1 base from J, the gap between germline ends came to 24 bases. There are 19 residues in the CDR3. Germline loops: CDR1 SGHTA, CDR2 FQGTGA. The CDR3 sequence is CASSKKAGQGSVSYNEQFF. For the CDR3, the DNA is TGTGCCAGCAGCAAAAAGGCGGGGCAGGGATCGGTATCCTACAATGAGCAGTTCTTC.

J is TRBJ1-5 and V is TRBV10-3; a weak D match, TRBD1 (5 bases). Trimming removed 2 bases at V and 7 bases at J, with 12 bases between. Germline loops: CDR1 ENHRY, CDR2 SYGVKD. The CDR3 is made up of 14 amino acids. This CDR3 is CAISEGDPKQPQHF. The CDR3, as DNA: TGTGCCATCAGTGAGGGGGACCCCAAACAGCCCCAGCATTTT.

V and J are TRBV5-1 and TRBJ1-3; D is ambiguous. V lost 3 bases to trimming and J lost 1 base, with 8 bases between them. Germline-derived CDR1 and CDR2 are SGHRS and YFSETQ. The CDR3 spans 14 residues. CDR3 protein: CASSSDGSGNTIYF. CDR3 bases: TGCGCCAGCAGCTCGGACGGGTCTGGAAACACCATATATTTT.

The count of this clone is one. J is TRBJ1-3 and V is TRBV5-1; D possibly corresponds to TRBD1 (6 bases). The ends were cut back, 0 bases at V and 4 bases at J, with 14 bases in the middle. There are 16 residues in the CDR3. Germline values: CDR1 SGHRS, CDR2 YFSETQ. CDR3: CASSLVGPGDGNTIYF. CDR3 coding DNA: TGCGCCAGCAGCTTGGTGGGGCCAGGGGACGGAAACACCATATATTTT.

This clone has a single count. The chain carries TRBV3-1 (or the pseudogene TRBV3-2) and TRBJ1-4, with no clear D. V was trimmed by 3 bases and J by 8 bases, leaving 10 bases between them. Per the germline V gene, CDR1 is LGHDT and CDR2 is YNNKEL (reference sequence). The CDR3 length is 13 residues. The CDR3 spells CASSHLEAEKLFF. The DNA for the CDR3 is TGTGCCAGCAGCCATCTAGAAGCGGAAAAACTGTTTTTT.

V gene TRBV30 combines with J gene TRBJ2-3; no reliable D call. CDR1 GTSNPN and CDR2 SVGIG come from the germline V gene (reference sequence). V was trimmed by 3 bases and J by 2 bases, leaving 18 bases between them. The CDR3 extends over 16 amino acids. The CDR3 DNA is TGTGCCTGGAGAGGAGACGAGGCTAGAAACACAGATACGCAGTATTTT. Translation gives CAWRGDEARNTDTQYF.

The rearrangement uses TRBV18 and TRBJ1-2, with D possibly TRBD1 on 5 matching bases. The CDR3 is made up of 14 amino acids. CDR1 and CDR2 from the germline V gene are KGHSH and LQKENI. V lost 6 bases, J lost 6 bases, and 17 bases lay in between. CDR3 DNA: TGTGCCAGCTCCCCAACTGGGGGGGTAAATGGCTACACCTTC. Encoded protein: CASSPTGGVNGYTF.

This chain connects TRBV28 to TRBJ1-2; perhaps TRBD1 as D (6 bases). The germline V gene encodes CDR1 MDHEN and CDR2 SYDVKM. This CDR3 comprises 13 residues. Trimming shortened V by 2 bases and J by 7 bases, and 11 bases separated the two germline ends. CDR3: CASSLPQGGGYTF. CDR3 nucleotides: TGTGCCAGCAGTTTACCACAGGGTGGTGGCTACACCTTC.